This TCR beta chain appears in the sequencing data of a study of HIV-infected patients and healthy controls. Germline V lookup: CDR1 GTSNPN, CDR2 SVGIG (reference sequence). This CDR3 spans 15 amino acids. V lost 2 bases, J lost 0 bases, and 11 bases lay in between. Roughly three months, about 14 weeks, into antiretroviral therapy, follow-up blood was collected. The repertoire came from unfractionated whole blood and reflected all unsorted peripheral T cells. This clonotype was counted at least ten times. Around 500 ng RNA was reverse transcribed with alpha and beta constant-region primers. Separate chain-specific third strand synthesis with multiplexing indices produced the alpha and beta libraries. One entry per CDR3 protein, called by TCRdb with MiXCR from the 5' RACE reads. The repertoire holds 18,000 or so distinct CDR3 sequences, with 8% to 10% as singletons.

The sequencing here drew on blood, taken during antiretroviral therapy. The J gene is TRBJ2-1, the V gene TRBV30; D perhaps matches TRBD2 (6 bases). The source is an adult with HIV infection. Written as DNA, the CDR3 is TGTGCCTGGAGTCGTGTAGCGGCCTCCTACAATGAGCAGTTCTTC. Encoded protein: CAWSRVAASYNEQFF.